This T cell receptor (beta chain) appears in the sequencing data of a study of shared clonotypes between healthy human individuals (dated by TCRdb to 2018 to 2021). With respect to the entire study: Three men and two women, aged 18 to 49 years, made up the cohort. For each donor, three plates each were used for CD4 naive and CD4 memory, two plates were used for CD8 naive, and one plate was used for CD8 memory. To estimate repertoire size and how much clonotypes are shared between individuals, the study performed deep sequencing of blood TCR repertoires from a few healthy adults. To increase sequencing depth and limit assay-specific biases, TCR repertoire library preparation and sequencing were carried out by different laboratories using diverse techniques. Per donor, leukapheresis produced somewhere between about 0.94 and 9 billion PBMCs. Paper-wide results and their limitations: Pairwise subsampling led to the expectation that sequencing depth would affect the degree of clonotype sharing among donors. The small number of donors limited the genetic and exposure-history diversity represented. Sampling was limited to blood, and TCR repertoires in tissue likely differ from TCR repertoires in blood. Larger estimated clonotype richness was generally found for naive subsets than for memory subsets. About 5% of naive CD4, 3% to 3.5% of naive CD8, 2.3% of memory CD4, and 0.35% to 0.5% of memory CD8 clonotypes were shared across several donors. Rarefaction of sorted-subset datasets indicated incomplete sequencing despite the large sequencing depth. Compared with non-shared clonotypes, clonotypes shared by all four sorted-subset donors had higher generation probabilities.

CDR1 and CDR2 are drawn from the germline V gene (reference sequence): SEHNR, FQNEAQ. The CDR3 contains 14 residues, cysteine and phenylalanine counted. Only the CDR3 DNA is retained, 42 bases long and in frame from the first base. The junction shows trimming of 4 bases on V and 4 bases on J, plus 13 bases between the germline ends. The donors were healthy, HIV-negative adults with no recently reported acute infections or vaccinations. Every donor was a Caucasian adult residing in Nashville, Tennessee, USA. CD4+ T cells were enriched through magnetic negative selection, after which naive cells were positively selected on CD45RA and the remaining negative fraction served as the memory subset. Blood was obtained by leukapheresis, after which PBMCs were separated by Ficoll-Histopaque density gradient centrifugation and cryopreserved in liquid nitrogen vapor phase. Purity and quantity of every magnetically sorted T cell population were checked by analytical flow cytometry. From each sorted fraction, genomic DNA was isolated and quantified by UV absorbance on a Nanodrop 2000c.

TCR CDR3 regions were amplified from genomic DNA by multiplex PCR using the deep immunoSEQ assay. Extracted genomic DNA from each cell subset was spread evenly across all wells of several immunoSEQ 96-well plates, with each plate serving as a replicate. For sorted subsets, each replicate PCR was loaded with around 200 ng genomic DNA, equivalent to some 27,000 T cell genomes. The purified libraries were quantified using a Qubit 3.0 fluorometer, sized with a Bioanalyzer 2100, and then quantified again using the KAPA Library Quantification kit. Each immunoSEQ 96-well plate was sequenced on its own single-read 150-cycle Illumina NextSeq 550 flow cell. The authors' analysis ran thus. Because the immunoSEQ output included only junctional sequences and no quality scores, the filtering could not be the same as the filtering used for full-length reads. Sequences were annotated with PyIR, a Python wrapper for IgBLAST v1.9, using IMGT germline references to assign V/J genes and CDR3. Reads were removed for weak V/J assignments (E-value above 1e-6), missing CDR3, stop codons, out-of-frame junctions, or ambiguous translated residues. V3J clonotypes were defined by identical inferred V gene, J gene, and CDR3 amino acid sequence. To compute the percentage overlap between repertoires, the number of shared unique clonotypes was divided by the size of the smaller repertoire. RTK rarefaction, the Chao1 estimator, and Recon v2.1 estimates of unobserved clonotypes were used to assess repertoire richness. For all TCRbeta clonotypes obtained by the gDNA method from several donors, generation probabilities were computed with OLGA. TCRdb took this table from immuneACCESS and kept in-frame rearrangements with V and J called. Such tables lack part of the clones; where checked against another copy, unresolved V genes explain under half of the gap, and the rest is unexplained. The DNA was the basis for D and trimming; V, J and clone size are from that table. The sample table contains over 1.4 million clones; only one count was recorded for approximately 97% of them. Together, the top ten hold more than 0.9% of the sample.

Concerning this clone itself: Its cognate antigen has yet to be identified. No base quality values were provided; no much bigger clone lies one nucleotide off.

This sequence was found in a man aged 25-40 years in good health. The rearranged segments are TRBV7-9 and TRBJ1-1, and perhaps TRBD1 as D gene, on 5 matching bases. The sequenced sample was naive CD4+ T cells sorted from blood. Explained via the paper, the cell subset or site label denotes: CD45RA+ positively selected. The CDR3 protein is CASSSGQGFTEAFF. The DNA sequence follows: TGTGCCAGCAGCTCGGGTCAGGGATTCACTGAAGCTTTCTTT.